This paragraph reports one T cell receptor (beta chain). CDR3 size: 14 residues. The ends lost 5 bases at V and 10 bases at J; junction bases unmatched: 11. This record comes from a study of CD8 T cells in Susac syndrome. The RNA, 0.5 to 1 ug, was put through reverse transcription using random hexamers. TCRdb reprocessed the immunoSEQ multiplex PCR reads via MiXCR and lists one record per CDR3 protein. This sample carries about 190,000 distinct CDR3 sequences, 85% to 95% of them seen once, and the ten largest clones take approximately 0.1%. Sequenced sample: CD4+ T cells from PBMCs. This sequence originates from a human donor in good health. The rearrangement joins TRBV12-3 or TRBV12-4 to TRBJ1-2; TRBD1 matches 9 bases. The DNA for the CDR3 is TGTGCCAGCAGTATACCCGGGACAGGGCGCTTCTACACCTTC. Its translation: CASSIPGTGRFYTF.